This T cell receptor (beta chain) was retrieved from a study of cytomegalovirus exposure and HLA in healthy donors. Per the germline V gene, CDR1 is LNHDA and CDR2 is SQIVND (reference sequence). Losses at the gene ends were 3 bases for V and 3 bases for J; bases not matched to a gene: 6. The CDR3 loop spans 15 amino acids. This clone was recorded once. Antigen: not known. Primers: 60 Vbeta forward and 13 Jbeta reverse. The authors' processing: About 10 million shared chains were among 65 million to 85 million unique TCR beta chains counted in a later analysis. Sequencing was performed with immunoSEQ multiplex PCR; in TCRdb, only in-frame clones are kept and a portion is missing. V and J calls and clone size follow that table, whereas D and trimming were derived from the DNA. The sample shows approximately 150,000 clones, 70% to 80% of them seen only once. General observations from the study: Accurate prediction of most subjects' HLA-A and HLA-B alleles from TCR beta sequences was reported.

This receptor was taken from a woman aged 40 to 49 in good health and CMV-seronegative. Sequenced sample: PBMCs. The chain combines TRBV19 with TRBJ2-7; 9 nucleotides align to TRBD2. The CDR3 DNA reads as TGTGCCAGTAGTATTGAACTAGCGGGTTACTACGAGCAGTACTTC. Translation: CASSIELAGYYEQYF.